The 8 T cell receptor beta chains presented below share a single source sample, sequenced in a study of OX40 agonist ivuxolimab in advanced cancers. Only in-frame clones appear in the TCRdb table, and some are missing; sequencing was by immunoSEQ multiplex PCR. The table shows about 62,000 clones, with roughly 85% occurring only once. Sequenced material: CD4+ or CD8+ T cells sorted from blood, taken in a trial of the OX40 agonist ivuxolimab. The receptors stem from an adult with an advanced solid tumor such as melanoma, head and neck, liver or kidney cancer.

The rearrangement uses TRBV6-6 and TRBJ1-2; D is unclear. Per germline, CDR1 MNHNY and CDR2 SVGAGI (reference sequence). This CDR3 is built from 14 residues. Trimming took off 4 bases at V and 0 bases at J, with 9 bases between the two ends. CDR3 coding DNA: TGTGCCAGCAGTTTCGGCAGGACTAACTATGGCTACACCTTC. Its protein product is CASSFGRTNYGYTF.

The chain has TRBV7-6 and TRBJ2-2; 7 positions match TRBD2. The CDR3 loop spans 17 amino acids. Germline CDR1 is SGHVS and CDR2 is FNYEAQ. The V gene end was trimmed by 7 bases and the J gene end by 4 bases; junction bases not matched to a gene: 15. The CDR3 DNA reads TGTGCCAGCACCCCACTCCCAGCAGCGGGAACCACCGGGGAGCTGTTTTTT. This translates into CASTPLPAAGTTGELFF.

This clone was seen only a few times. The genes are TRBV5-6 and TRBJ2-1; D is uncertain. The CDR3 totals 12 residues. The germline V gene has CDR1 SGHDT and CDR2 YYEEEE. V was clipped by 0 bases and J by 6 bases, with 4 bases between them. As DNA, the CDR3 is TGTGCCAGCAGCTTGGCCGTCAATGAGCAGTTCTTC. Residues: CASSLAVNEQFF.

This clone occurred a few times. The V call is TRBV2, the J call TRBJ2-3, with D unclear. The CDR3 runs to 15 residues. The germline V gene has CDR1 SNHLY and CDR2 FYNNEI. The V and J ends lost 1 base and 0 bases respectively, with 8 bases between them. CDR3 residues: CASSEELLSTDTQYF. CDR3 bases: TGTGCCAGCAGTGAAGAGCTCCTTAGCACAGATACGCAGTATTTT.

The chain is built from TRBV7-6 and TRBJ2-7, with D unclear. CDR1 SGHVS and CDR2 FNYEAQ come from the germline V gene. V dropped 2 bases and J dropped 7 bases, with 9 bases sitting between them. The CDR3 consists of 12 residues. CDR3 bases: TGTGCCAGCAGCTTAATCGGAAAGGAGCAGTACTTC. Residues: CASSLIGKEQYF. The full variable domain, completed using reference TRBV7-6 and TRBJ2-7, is GAGVSQSPRYKVTKRGQDVALRCDPISGHVSLYWYRQALGQGPEFLTYFNYEAQQDKSGLPNDRFSAERPEGSISTLTIQRTEQRDSAMYRCASSLIGKEQYFGPGTRLTVT.

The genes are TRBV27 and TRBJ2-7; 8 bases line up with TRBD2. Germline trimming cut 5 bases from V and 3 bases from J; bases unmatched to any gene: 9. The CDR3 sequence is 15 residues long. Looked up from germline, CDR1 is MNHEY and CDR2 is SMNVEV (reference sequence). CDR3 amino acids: CASSLTGGQGYEQYF. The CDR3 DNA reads TGTGCCAGCAGTCTCACGGGGGGGCAGGGCTACGAGCAGTACTTC.

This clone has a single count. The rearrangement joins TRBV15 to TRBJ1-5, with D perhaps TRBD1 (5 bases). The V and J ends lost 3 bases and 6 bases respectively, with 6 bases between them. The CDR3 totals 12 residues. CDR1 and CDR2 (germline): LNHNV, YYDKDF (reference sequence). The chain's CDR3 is CATSRGGQPQHF. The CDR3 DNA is TGTGCCACCAGCAGGGGGGGTCAGCCCCAGCATTTT.

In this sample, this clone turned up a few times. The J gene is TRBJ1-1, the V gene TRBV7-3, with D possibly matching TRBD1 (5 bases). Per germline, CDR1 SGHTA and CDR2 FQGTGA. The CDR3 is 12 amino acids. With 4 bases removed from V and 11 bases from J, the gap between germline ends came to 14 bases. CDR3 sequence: CASSYGGGEAFF. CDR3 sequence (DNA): TGTGCCAGCAGCTACGGCGGGGGAGAGGCTTTCTTT.